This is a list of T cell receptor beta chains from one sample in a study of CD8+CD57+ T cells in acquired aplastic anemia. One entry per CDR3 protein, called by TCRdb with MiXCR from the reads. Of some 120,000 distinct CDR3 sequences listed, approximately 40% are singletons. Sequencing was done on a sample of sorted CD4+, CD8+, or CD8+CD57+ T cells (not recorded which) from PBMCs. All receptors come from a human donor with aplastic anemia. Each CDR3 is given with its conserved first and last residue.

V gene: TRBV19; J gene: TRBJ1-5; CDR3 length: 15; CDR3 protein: CASKGLAGINQPQHF
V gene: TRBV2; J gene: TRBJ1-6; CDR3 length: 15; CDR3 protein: CASRVDRAGNSPLHF
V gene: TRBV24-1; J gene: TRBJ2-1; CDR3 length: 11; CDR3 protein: CATSVGYEQFF
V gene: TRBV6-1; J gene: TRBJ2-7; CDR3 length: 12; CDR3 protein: CASSTPSYEQYF
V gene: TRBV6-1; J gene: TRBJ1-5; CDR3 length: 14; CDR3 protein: CASRKMTGAQPQHF
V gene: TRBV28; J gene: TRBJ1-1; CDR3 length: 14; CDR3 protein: CASSLRALNTEAFF
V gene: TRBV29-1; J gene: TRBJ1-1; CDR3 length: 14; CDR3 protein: CGVETRSSNTEAFF
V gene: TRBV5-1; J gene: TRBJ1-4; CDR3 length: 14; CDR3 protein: CASSRGRTNEKLFF
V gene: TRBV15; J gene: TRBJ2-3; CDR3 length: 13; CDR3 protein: CATSTGGTDTQYF
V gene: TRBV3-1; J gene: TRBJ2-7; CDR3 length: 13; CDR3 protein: CASSPGTPYEQYF
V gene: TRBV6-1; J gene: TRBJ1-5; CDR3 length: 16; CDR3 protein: CASSGEGRGANQPQHF
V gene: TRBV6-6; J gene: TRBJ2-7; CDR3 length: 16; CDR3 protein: CASSYRLAGTTYEQYF
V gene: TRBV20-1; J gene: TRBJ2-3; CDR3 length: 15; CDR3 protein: CSASPTSGGTDTQYF
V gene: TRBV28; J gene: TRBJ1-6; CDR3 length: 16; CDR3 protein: CASSTTGGRYNSPLHF
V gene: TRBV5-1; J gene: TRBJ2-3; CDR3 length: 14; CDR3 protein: CASSLEGATDTQYF
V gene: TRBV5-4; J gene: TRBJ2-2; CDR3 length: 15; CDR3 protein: CASSPRLVNTGELFF
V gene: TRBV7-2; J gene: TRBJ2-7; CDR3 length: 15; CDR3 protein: CASSLGDGGLYEQYF
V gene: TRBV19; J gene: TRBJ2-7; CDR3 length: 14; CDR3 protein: CASSPSSSTYEQYF
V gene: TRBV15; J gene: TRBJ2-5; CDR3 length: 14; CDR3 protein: CATSRRSGEETQYF
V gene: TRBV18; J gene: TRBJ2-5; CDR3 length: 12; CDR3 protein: CASSEGGEAQYF
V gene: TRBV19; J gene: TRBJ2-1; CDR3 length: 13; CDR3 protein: CASSRDFGNEQFF
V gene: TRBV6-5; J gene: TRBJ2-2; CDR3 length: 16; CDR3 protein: CASSSRQGRHTGELFF
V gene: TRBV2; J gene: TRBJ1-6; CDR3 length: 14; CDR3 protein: CASRGQIGMSPLHF
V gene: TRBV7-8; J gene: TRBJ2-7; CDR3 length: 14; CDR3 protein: CASSLGDSSYEQYF
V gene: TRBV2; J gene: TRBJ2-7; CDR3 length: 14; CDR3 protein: CASSLSFQLYEQYF
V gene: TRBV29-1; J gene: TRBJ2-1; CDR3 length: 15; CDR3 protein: CSVPVVGTLRDEQFF
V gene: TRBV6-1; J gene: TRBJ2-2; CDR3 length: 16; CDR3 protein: CASSDWVGVNTGELFF
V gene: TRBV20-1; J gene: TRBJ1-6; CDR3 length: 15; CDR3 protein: CSAGPPTTYNSPLHF
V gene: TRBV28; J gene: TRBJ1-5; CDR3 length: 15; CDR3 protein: CATKRSGELNQPQHF
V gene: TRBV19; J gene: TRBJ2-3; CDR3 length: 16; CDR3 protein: CASSMVGGSGTDTQYF
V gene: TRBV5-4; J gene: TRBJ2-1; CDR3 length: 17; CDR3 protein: CASSLPQGRSSYNEQFF
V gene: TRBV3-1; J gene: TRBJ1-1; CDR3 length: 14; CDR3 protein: CASSQEGGHTEAFF
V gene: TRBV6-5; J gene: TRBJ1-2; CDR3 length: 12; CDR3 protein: CASRAGADGYTF
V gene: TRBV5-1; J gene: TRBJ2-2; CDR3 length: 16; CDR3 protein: CASSLGAGTNTGELFF
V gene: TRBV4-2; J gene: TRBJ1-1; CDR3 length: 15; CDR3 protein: CASSQEMLGGTEAFF
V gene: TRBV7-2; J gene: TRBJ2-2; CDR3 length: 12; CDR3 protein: CASSSRTGELFF
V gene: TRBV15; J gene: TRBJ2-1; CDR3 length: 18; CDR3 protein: CATSRERTGSWRDHEQFF
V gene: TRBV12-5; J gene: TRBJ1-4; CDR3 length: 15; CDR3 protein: CASGWVGTGDEKLFF
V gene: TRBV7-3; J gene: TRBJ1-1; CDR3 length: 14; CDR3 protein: CASSVAGARTEAFF
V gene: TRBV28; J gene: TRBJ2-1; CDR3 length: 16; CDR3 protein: CASSPRGSGGAREQFF